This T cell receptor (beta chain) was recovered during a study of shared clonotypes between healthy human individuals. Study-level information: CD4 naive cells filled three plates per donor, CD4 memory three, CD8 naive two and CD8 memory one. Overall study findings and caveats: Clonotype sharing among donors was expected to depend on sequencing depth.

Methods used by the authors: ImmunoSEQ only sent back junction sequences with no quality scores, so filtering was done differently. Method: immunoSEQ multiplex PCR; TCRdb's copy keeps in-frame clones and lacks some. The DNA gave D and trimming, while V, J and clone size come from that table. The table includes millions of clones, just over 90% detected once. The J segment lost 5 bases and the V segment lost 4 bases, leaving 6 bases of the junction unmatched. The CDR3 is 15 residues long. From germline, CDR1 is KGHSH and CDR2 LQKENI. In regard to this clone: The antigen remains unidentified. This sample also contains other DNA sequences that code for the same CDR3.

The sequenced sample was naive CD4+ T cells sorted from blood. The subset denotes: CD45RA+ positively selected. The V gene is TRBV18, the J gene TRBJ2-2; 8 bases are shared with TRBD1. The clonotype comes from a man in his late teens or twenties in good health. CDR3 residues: CASSLGQGGTGELFF. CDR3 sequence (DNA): TGTGCCAGCTCACTTGGACAGGGCGGTACCGGGGAGCTGTTTTTT.